One and the same sample provided the 3 T cell receptor beta chains below, sequenced in a study of cytomegalovirus exposure and HLA in healthy donors. 60 Vbeta and 13 Jbeta primers were used in PCR. Clones were sequenced by immunoSEQ multiplex PCR, and TCRdb holds only the in-frame ones, with some missing. In the table there are 170,000 or so clones, 84% of which are singletons. The sequenced material came from PBMCs. All receptors derive from a man aged 45-65 years in good health and CMV-seropositive.

The gene calls are TRBV29-1 and TRBJ2-1; 10 positions agree with TRBD1. CDR3 length: 14 residues. Germline loops: CDR1 SQVTM, CDR2 ANQGSEA. V was clipped by 5 bases and J by 5 bases; unmatched bases: 6. CDR3 residues: CSVLLGTGDNEQFF. The CDR3 DNA is TGCAGCGTTCTCTTGGGGACAGGGGACAATGAGCAGTTCTTC.

This rearrangement joins TRBV18 to TRBJ2-5; 9 bases match TRBD2. This CDR3 is built from 16 residues. CDR1 KGHSH and CDR2 LQKENI come from the germline V gene. Trimming cost V 0 bases and J 5 bases; bases outside gene matches: 7. CDR3 DNA: TGTGCCAGCTCACCACCAAGGACTAGCGATTACGAGACCCAGTACTTC. It specifies CASSPPRTSDYETQYF.

The chain couples TRBV5-4 to TRBJ1-1; D gene unclear. V gave up 0 bases and J gave up 0 bases, with 6 bases separating them. The CDR3 runs 14 residues. Germline lookup yields CDR1 SGHNT and CDR2 YYREEE (reference sequence). CDR3 nucleotide sequence: TGTGCCAGCAGCTTGGGGCTGCTGAACACTGAAGCTTTCTTT. Translated: CASSLGLLNTEAFF.